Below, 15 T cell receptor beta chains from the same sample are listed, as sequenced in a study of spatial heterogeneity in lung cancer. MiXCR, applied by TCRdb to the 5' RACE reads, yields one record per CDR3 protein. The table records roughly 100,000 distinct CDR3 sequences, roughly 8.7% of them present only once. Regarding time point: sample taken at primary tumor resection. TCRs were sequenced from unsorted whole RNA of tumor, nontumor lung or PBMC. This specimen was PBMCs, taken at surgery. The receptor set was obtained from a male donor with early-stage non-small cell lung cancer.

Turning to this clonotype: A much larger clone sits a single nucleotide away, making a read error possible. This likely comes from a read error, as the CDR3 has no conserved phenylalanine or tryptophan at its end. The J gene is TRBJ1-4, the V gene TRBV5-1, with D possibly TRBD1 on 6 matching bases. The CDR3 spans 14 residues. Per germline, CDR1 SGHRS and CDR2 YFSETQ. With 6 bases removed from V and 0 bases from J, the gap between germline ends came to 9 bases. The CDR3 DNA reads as TGCGCCAGCACTTCAGGGGCAACTAATGAAAAACTGTTTATT. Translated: CASTSGATNEKLFI.

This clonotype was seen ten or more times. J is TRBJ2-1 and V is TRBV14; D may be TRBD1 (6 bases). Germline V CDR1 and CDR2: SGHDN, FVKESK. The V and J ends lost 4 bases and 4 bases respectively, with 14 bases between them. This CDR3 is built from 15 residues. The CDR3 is CASSPTGQPYNEQFF. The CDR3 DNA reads TGTGCCAGCAGCCCGACCGGACAGCCATACAATGAGCAGTTCTTC. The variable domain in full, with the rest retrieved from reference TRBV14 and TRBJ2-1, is EAGVTQFPSHSVIEKGQTVTLRCDPISGHDNLYWYRRVMGKEIKFLLHFVKESKQDESGMPNNRFLAERTGGTYSTLKVQPAELEDSGVYFCASSPTGQPYNEQFFGPGTRLTVL.

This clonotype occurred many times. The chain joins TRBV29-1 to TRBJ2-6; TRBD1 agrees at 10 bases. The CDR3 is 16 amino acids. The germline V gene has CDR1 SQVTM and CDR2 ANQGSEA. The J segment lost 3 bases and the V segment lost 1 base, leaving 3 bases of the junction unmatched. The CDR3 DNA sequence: TGCAGCGTTGAAGGACAGGGGGCGCATGGGGCCAACGTCCTGACTTTC. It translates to CSVEGQGAHGANVLTF.

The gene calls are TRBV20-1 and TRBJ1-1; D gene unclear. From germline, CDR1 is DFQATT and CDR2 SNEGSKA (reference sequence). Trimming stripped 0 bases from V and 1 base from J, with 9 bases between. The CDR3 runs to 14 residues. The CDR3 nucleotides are TGCAGTGCTAGAGATCGGCGGAAGAACACTGAAGCTTTCTTT. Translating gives CSARDRRKNTEAFF.

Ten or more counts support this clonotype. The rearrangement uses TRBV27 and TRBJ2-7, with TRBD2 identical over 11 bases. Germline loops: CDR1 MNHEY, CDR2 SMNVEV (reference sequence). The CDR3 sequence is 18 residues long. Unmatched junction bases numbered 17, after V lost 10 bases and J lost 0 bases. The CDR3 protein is CAIPRGPSGGLSSYEQYF. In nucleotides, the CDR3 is TGTGCCATCCCAAGAGGTCCTAGCGGGGGGCTTAGCTCCTACGAGCAGTACTTC.

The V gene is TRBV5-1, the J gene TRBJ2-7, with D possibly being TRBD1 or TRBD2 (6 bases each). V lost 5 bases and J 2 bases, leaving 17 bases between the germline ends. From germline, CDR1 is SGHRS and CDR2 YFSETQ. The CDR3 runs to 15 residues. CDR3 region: CASSSTGASPYEQYF. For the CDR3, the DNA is TGCGCCAGCAGTTCCACGGGGGCGAGTCCCTACGAGCAGTACTTC. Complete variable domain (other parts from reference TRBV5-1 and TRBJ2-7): KAGVTQTPRYLIKTRGQQVTLSCSPISGHRSVSWYQQTPGQGLQFLFEYFSETQRNKGNFPGRFSGRQFSNSRSEMNVSTLELGDSALYLCASSSTGASPYEQYFGPGTRLTVT.

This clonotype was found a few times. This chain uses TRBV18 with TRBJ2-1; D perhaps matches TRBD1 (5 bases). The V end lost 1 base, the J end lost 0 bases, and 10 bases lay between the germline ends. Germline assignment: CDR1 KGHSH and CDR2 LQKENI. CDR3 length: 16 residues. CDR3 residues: CASSPRGLSSYNEQFF. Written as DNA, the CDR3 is TGTGCCAGCTCACCACGGGGCTTGAGCTCCTACAATGAGCAGTTCTTC.

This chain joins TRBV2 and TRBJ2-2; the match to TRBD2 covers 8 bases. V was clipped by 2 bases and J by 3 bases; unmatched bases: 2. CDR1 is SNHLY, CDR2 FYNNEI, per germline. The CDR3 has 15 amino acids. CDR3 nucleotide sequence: TGTGCCAGCAGTGAAAGGACTAGCTACACCGGGGAGCTGTTTTTT. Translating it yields CASSERTSYTGELFF.

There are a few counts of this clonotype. CDR3 region: CASSYSRTGLYEQYF. CDR3 in DNA: TGTGCCAGCAGTTACTCACGGACAGGGCTGTACGAGCAGTACTTC. The V gene is TRBV6-5, the J gene TRBJ2-7; 8 bases agree with TRBD1. This CDR3 is 15 amino acids long. Germline values: CDR1 MNHEY, CDR2 SVGAGI. V trimming: 0 bases; J trimming: 4 bases; junction bases outside the gene matches: 5.

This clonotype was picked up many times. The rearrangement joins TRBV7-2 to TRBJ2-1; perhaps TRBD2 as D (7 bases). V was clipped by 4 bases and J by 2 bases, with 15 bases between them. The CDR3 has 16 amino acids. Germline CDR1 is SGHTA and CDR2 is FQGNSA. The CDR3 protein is CASSSGTGGTYNEQFF. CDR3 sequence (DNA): TGTGCCAGCAGCTCAGGAACGGGGGGCACCTACAATGAGCAGTTCTTC.

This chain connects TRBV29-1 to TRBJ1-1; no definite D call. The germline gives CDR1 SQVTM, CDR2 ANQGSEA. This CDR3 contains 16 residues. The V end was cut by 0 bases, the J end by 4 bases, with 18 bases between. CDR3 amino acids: CSVEDLVRLRGTEAFF. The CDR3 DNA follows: TGCAGCGTTGAAGATTTAGTACGACTCCGGGGCACTGAAGCTTTCTTT.

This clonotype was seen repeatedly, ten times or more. Here the CDR3 reads CASVLGGTDTQYF. DNA for the CDR3: TGTGCCAGCGTGCTAGGGGGAACAGATACGCAGTATTTT. The gene calls are TRBV12-3 or TRBV12-4 and TRBJ2-3, with D possibly TRBD1 on 6 matching bases. V lost 8 bases and J 3 bases, leaving 12 bases between the germline ends. CDR3 length: 13 amino acids.

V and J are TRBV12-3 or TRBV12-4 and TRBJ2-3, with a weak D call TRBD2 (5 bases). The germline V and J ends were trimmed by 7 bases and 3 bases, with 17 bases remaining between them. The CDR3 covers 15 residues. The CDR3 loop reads CASKRGKENTDTQYF. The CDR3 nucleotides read TGTGCCAGCAAAAGAGGGAAGGAAAATACAGATACGCAGTATTTT.

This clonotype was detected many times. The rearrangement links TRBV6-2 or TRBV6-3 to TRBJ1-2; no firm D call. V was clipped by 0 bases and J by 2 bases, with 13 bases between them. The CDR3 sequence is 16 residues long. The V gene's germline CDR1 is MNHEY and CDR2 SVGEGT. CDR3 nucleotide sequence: TGTGCCAGCAGTTACTCAGCGAGGACGGCAAACTATGGCTACACCTTC. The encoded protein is CASSYSARTANYGYTF.

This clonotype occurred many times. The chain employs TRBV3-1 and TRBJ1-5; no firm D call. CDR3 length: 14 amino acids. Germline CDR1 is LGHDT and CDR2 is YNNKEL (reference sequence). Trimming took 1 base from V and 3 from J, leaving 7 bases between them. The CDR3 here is CASSQASYNQPQHF. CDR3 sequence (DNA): TGTGCCAGCAGCCAAGCATCATACAATCAGCCCCAGCATTTT.